Shown below are 30 T cell receptor beta chains from a single sample sequenced in a study of cytomegalovirus exposure and HLA in healthy donors. PCR amplification relied on 60 Vbeta primers (plus 13 Jbeta primers). Data came from immunoSEQ multiplex PCR; TCRdb stores just in-frame clones and leaves some out. Its table lists around 80,000 clones. The sequenced material came from PBMCs. Source of these receptors: a boy younger than 18 in good health and CMV-seronegative.

This chain joins TRBV7-6 and TRBJ2-2; possibly TRBD2 for D (5 bases). This CDR3 comprises 14 residues. Trimming pared 5 bases from V and 5 bases from J, leaving 12 bases between. CDR1 is SGHVS and CDR2 is FNYEAQ in the germline V gene. The CDR3 loop reads CASSPTRGTGELFF. The CDR3 nucleotides read TGTGCCAGCAGCCCTACCCGGGGTACCGGGGAGCTGTTTTTT.

The chain joins TRBV19 to TRBJ1-2; 11 bases are a match to TRBD1. This CDR3 contains 16 residues. Germline V lookup: CDR1 LNHDA, CDR2 SQIVND (reference sequence). V lost 2 bases to trimming and J lost 4 bases; unmatched junction nucleotides: 6. CDR3 amino acids: CASSILGQGAIYGYTF. CDR3 bases: TGTGCCAGTAGTATACTCGGACAGGGGGCGATCTATGGCTACACCTTC.

On this clone itself: Additional DNA sequences in this sample encode the identical CDR3. The chain has TRBV4-1 and TRBJ2-7; 7 nucleotides align to TRBD2. J lost 3 bases, V lost 3 bases, and 2 bases had no gene match. The germline gives CDR1 MGHRA, CDR2 YSYEKL. There are 13 residues in the CDR3. This chain's CDR3 is CASSQGGGYEQYF. CDR3 DNA sequence: TGCGCCAGCAGCCAGGGGGGGGGCTACGAGCAGTACTTC.

This sequence joins TRBV5-1 and TRBJ1-1; D is ambiguous. The CDR3 loop spans 14 amino acids. The germline gives CDR1 SGHRS, CDR2 YFSETQ. V lost 1 base, J lost 8 bases, and 15 bases lay in between. The CDR3 reads CASSLFREAAEAFF. As DNA, the CDR3 is TGCGCCAGCAGCTTGTTTCGGGAAGCGGCCGAAGCTTTCTTT.

V and J are TRBV7-6 and TRBJ1-1, with D possibly TRBD1 on 6 matching bases. CDR3 length equals 16 residues. Germline V gene sequence: CDR1 SGHVS, CDR2 FNYEAQ. Trimming left V 2 bases short and J 1 base short, with 14 bases between. The CDR3 region has the DNA TGTGCCAGCAGCTTAAGGCAGGGGAGTTGGAACACTGAAGCTTTCTTT. Protein: CASSLRQGSWNTEAFF.

The genes are TRBV7-2 and TRBJ1-2; D remains ambiguous. Germline CDR1 reads SGHTA; CDR2 reads FQGNSA. Trimming pared 4 bases from V and 8 bases from J, leaving 14 bases between. This CDR3 contains 13 residues. As DNA, the CDR3 is TGTGCCAGCAGCTCGGTCCCCATGAAAGGCTACACCTTC. Translating it yields CASSSVPMKGYTF.

This chain joins TRBV11-2 and TRBJ1-5, with 8 bases identical to TRBD1. Trimming removed 3 bases from V and 2 bases from J; junction bases left unmatched: 0. The CDR3 is 14 amino acids. Looked up from germline, CDR1 is SGHAT and CDR2 is FQNNGV. The CDR3 loop reads CASSLGQGNQPQHF. The CDR3 DNA reads as TGTGCCAGCAGCTTGGGACAGGGCAATCAGCCCCAGCATTTT.

The V gene is TRBV29-1, the J gene TRBJ1-2, with 7 bases lining up with TRBD1. This CDR3 is built from 14 residues. Germline CDR1 is SQVTM and CDR2 is ANQGSEA. V shed 0 bases, J shed 6 bases, and the junction held 7 bases outside the gene matches. CDR3 sequence (DNA): TGCAGCGTTGAAGAAGGGGGCAGCCCCCATGGCTACACCTTC. Its translation: CSVEEGGSPHGYTF.

V and J are TRBV7-9 and TRBJ2-5, with 8 bases fitting TRBD1. The CDR3 sequence is 12 residues long. Germline V gene data show CDR1 as SEHNR and CDR2 as FQNEAQ (reference sequence). V was pared by 8 bases and J by 4 bases, with 3 bases of the junction left unmatched. CDR3 protein: CASGQGGETQYF. CDR3 DNA: TGTGCCAGCGGACAGGGAGGAGAGACCCAGTACTTC.

The V and J genes are TRBV7-3 and TRBJ2-2; a weak D match, TRBD1 (5 bases). In germline, CDR1 is SGHTA, CDR2 FQGTGA. This CDR3 region has 14 residues. Trimming took 5 bases from V and 1 from J, leaving 8 bases between them. CDR3 in DNA: TGTGCCAGCAGCCGAGACAGGAACACCGGGGAGCTGTTTTTT. Translating gives CASSRDRNTGELFF. Filled out from reference TRBV7-3 and TRBJ2-2, the complete variable domain reads GAGVSQTPSNKVTEKGKYVELRCDPISGHTALYWYRQSLGQGPEFLIYFQGTGAADDSGLPNDRFFAVRPEGSVSTLKIQRTERGDSAVYLCASSRDRNTGELFFGEGSRLTVL.

The chain couples TRBV5-1 to TRBJ2-3, with 8 bases that match TRBD2. CDR1 is SGHRS and CDR2 is YFSETQ in the germline V gene. The CDR3 runs to 16 residues. The trim removed 0 bases at V and 0 bases at J, leaving 3 bases unmatched. The CDR3, as DNA: TGCGCCAGCAGCTTGGGGGCTAGCGGGAGCACAGATACGCAGTATTTT. Its protein product is CASSLGASGSTDTQYF.

The chain combines TRBV30 with TRBJ1-5; the match to TRBD1 covers 8 bases. Germline assignment: CDR1 GTSNPN and CDR2 SVGIG (reference sequence). With V trimmed by 5 bases and J by 4 bases, 4 bases remained unmatched. CDR3 length: 13 residues. The CDR3 loop is CAWGQGGNQPQHF. The CDR3, as DNA: TGTGCCTGGGGACAGGGAGGTAATCAGCCCCAGCATTTT.

The V gene is TRBV11-1, the J gene TRBJ2-4; 9 bases are shared with TRBD1. V was clipped by 5 bases and J by 6 bases; unmatched bases: 8. The CDR3 totals 15 residues. CDR1 and CDR2 (germline): SGHAT, FQDESV (reference sequence). CDR3 DNA: TGTGCCAGCAGCGCAGGGGACAGGGTCGGAAACATTCAGTACTTC. Translated: CASSAGDRVGNIQYF.

The rearrangement joins TRBV6-1 to TRBJ2-7; 7 positions agree with TRBD1. Germline V CDR1 and CDR2: MNHNS, SASEGT. The CDR3 has 14 amino acids. Losses at the gene ends were 4 bases for V and 4 bases for J; bases not matched to a gene: 7. CDR3 DNA: TGTGCCAGCAGTGTAGACGGGACAGCGTACGAGCAGTACTTC. As protein: CASSVDGTAYEQYF.

The CDR3 DNA reads as TGTGCCACCAGCAGGACAGGCACTGAAGCTTTCTTT. Residues: CATSRTGTEAFF. The chain employs TRBV15 and TRBJ1-1, with D maybe TRBD1 (6 bases). The germline V gene has CDR1 LNHNV and CDR2 YYDKDF (reference sequence). Trimming cost V 3 bases and J 4 bases, with 6 bases left between them. The CDR3 spans 12 residues.

This rearrangement joins TRBV9 to TRBJ1-1; 10 nucleotides line up with TRBD1. The germline V gene encodes CDR1 SGDLS and CDR2 YYNGEE. This CDR3 has 15 amino acids. V was pared by 2 bases and J by 5 bases, with 6 bases of the junction left unmatched. CDR3 in amino acids: CASSVSGTGATEAFF. The CDR3 DNA reads TGTGCCAGCAGCGTTTCCGGGACAGGGGCGACTGAAGCTTTCTTT.

The V gene is TRBV25-1, the J gene TRBJ2-7, with TRBD1 identical over 8 bases. Per the germline V gene, CDR1 is MGHDK and CDR2 is SYGVNS. The CDR3 consists of 13 residues. V was clipped by 4 bases and J by 7 bases; unmatched bases: 6. In DNA, the CDR3 is TGTGCCAGCAGTGCCCAGGGGGCGGGGGAGCAGTACTTC. It codes for CASSAQGAGEQYF.

Of note for this clone: At one boundary the junction diverges from the germline segment, which might be a read error. The rearrangement joins TRBV30 to TRBJ1-1, with 8 bases aligning to TRBD1. In germline, CDR1 is GTSNPN, CDR2 SVGIG (reference sequence). This CDR3 contains 15 residues. For the CDR3, the DNA is TGTGCCGGGAGCAAACACTACAGGGGGGGAACTGAAGCTTTCTTT. It yields the protein CAGSKHYRGGTEAFF. The full variable domain, with the rest looked up from reference TRBV30 and TRBJ1-1, is SQTIHQWPATLVQPVGSPLSLECTVEGTSNPNLYWYRQAAGRGLQLLFYSVGIGQISSEVPQNLSASRPQDRQFILSSKKLLLSDSGFYLCAGSKHYRGGTEAFFGQGTRLTVV.

The chain joins TRBV2 to TRBJ1-1; D unclear. The CDR3 runs to 16 residues. V was cut by 3 bases and J by 2 bases, with 16 bases left in between. The germline gives CDR1 SNHLY, CDR2 FYNNEI. The CDR3 DNA follows: TGTGCCAGCAGTGAGGCTCGGGGTGGGATTAACACTGAAGCTTTCTTT. Protein: CASSEARGGINTEAFF.

V usage is TRBV4-2 and J usage is TRBJ1-1; 9 bases are a match to TRBD1. CDR3 size: 15 residues. From germline, CDR1 is LGHNA and CDR2 YNFKEQ. Unmatched junction bases numbered 8, after V lost 4 bases and J lost 5 bases. This CDR3 is CASSLRTGVFTEAFF. The CDR3 DNA reads as TGTGCCAGCAGCCTTCGGACAGGGGTTTTTACTGAAGCTTTCTTT.

This chain joins TRBV25-1 and TRBJ2-7; 9 bases map to TRBD1. CDR1 is MGHDK and CDR2 is SYGVNS in the germline V gene. V shed 6 bases, J shed 9 bases, and the junction held 12 bases outside the gene matches. This CDR3 spans 14 amino acids. CDR3 loop: CASRPGQGWEGQYF. Written as DNA, the CDR3 is TGTGCCAGCAGGCCGGGACAGGGATGGGAGGGGCAGTACTTC.

This chain links TRBV7-2 with TRBJ2-6; D gene uncertain. The V gene lost 4 bases and the J gene lost 0 bases, with 7 bases spanning the gap. CDR3 length: 15 residues. The germline V gene encodes CDR1 SGHTA and CDR2 FQGNSA. The CDR3 region is CASSSKASGANVLTF. In DNA form, the CDR3 reads TGTGCCAGCAGCTCAAAAGCCTCTGGGGCCAACGTCCTGACTTTC.

The rearrangement links TRBV6-4 to TRBJ2-7, with D perhaps matching TRBD1 (6 bases). Per germline, CDR1 MRHNA and CDR2 SNTAGT. CDR3 length equals 14 residues. Trimming cost V 4 bases and J 0 bases, with 10 bases left between them. CDR3 region: CASSVDRHSYEQYF. The CDR3 nucleotides are TGTGCCAGCAGTGTCGACAGGCACTCCTACGAGCAGTACTTC.

The genes are TRBV6-1 and TRBJ1-4; D not certain. V lost 3 bases and J 12 bases, leaving 17 bases between the germline ends. Germline V CDR1 and CDR2: MNHNS, SASEGT. The CDR3 has 14 residues. CDR3 sequence reads: CASSETGEVTELFF. DNA of the CDR3: TGTGCCAGCAGTGAGACCGGGGAAGTTACGGAACTGTTTTTT.

V usage is TRBV7-9 and J usage is TRBJ1-1; TRBD1 agrees at 10 bases. The V and J ends lost 6 bases and 3 bases, in that order; junction bases with no gene match: 4. The CDR3 is made up of 14 amino acids. Per the germline V gene, CDR1 is SEHNR and CDR2 is FQNEAQ (reference sequence). CDR3 coding DNA: TGTGCCAGCAGGCCCGGGACAGGGGACACTGAAGCTTTCTTT. It translates to CASRPGTGDTEAFF.

The genes are TRBV27 and TRBJ1-2, with 9 positions matching TRBD1. Germline CDR1 MNHEY, CDR2 SMNVEV (reference sequence). The CDR3 contains 14 residues. V lost 5 bases and J lost 7; bases outside the gene matches: 8. CDR3 DNA sequence: TGTGCCAGCAGTATACAGGGGGCCGTGAGTGGCTACACCTTC. Translated, it gives CASSIQGAVSGYTF.

The chain joins TRBV28 to TRBJ1-1, with D perhaps TRBD1 (5 bases). Trimming removed 5 bases at V and 6 bases at J, with 25 bases between. Germline loops: CDR1 MDHEN, CDR2 SYDVKM. The CDR3 contains 17 residues. This CDR3 reads CASSLMRDPSSGAEAFF. As DNA, the CDR3 is TGTGCCAGCAGTCTAATGCGGGACCCTTCTTCTGGGGCTGAAGCTTTCTTT.

This chain joins TRBV4-2 and TRBJ2-3, with D possibly matching TRBD2 (6 bases). With 4 bases removed from V and 0 bases from J, the gap between germline ends came to 8 bases. Looked up from germline, CDR1 is LGHNA and CDR2 is YNFKEQ. The CDR3 spans 14 residues. In DNA form, the CDR3 reads TGTGCCAGCAGCCGAAGCGGGAGCACAGATACGCAGTATTTT. It encodes CASSRSGSTDTQYF.

The gene calls are TRBV5-1 and TRBJ1-5; no firm D call. In germline, CDR1 is SGHRS, CDR2 YFSETQ. The CDR3 sequence is 15 residues long. V gave up 0 bases and J gave up 6 bases, with 13 bases separating them. CDR3 amino acids: CASSLGSAEGQPQHF. The CDR3 DNA reads as TGCGCCAGCAGCTTGGGTTCCGCCGAGGGTCAGCCCCAGCATTTT.

The chain recombines TRBV4-2 with TRBJ2-3; the D gene is possibly TRBD2 (7 bases). CDR1 and CDR2 (germline): LGHNA, YNFKEQ. Deletions cut 0 bases from V and 0 bases from J, with 13 bases between. The CDR3 runs 17 residues. The CDR3 protein is CASSQEGRGDSTDTQYF. The CDR3 DNA reads TGTGCCAGCAGCCAAGAGGGGAGGGGGGACAGCACAGATACGCAGTATTTT.